There are many counts of the clone carrying this T cell receptor (beta chain). Its antigen is currently unknown. This record comes from a study of molecular identifiers for immune sequencing clone quantification. Across the study: Sequencing covered four of five parts into which replicate RNA from about 20,000 or 100,000 naive CD8 cells was split. Study-wide findings and caveats: Over 99% of effector molecules, yet under 1% of naive-cell molecules, were held by clones above 20 RNA copies.

TCRdb called the PCR reads again in MiXCR, with one record for every CDR3 protein. This sample has some 65,000 distinct CDR3 sequences, with 15% to 20% found just once. Sorted cells numbering roughly 19,000 to 1,000,000, with 10%, 30% or 50% RNA, yielded the naive CD8 libraries. Naive CD8 T cell sorting was performed on the CD8+CD4-CCR7+CD45RA+ phenotype. The receptor was derived from a human donor in good health. Some libraries in this study had Jurkat cell RNA spiked in. Input material: naive CD8+ T cells from blood, with Jurkat cell RNA spiked in. Subset: FACS-sorted CD8+CD4-CCR7+CD45RA+ naive T cells.

CDR3 bases: TGTGCCAGCAGTCTGACTAGGGGCGGCCAAGAGACCCAGTACTTC. Its protein product is CASSLTRGGQETQYF. This chain links TRBV7-6 with TRBJ2-5, with a possible D match to TRBD2 (6 bases). The CDR3 runs to 15 residues. Germline V gene data show CDR1 as SGHVS and CDR2 as FNYEAQ. V shed 6 bases and J shed 1 base, with 15 bases lying between them.